Shown below are 18 T cell receptor beta chains from a single sample sequenced in a study of human T cells and chemical hapten exposure. TCRdb re-derived calls from the RACE reads in MiXCR, one entry per CDR3 protein. The table lists approximately 95,000 distinct CDR3 sequences, about an eighth of them singletons. Time point specified: patch test 2, 6 weeks after DPC sensitization. The treatment here: therapeutic diphenylcyclopropenone sensitization with weekly scalp DPC. Sample: whole blood, taken in connection with sensitization to the hapten diphenylcyclopropenone (DPC). These receptors were collected from a middle-aged woman with alopecia areata. Some clones in this sample may be carry-over from other donors' samples.

The V call is TRBV3-1, the J call TRBJ1-2; 7 positions agree with TRBD1. Unmatched junction bases numbered 15, after V lost 4 bases and J lost 7 bases. Germline V gene sequence: CDR1 LGHDT, CDR2 YNNKEL (reference sequence). The CDR3 runs to 16 residues. The CDR3 protein is CASSRNYGGRDSGYTF. CDR3 nucleotide sequence: TGTGCCAGCAGCCGTAATTATGGGGGCAGGGACAGTGGCTACACCTTC.

The rearrangement links TRBV10-2 to TRBJ2-3, with D tentatively TRBD1 or TRBD2 (5 bases each). The CDR3 runs 11 residues. Trimming cost V 4 bases and J 6 bases, with 5 bases left between them. Per germline, CDR1 WSHSY and CDR2 SAAADI. The CDR3 here is CASSGGDTQYF. The DNA for the CDR3 is TGCGCCAGCAGTGGGGGGGATACGCAGTATTTT.

This clonotype appeared many times. The chain joins TRBV20-1 to TRBJ2-7, with D uncertain. The germline V gene encodes CDR1 DFQATT and CDR2 SNEGSKA (reference sequence). Trimming stripped 6 bases from V and 6 bases from J, with 21 bases between. This CDR3 is built from 14 residues. The CDR3 loop is CSAQRADGLSEQYF. Here the CDR3 DNA reads TGCAGTGCCCAAAGGGCGGACGGCTTGTCCGAGCAGTACTTC.

This clonotype came up a few times. J is TRBJ2-2 and V is TRBV18; D might be TRBD1 or TRBD2, each matching 5 bases. Trimming took 3 bases from V and 5 from J, leaving 13 bases between them. CDR3 size: 15 residues. Germline loops: CDR1 KGHSH, CDR2 LQKENI. The CDR3 reads CASSPPGTRTGELFF. CDR3 in DNA: TGTGCCAGCTCACCGCCAGGGACGAGGACCGGGGAGCTGTTTTTT.

This clonotype has only a few counts. The chain employs TRBV7-3 and TRBJ2-3, with 7 positions matching TRBD2. The J segment lost 4 bases and the V segment lost 3 bases, leaving 4 bases of the junction unmatched. CDR3 size: 14 residues. Germline assignment: CDR1 SGHTA and CDR2 FQGTGA. This CDR3 is CASSFGGISDTQYF. The CDR3 DNA is TGTGCCAGCAGCTTCGGGGGGATATCAGATACGCAGTATTTT.

This clonotype was counted at least ten times. The J gene is TRBJ2-3, the V gene TRBV5-6; D unresolved. The CDR3 contains 14 residues. The ends were cut back, 4 bases at V and 6 bases at J, with 15 bases in the middle. Germline V gene lookup returns CDR1 SGHDT and CDR2 YYEEEE. The chain's CDR3 is CASSPKNYADTQYF. The CDR3, as DNA: TGTGCCAGCAGCCCAAAAAATTACGCCGATACGCAGTATTTT. Supplemented by reference TRBV5-6 and TRBJ2-3, the full variable domain reads DAGVTQSPTHLIKTRGQQVTLRCSPKSGHDTVSWYQQALGQGPQFIFQYYEEEERQRGNFPDRFSGHQFPNYSSELNVNALLLGDSALYLCASSPKNYADTQYFGPGTRLTVL.

CDR3 bases: TGTGCCAGCAGCTTATATGGGATGGGGGACACTGAAGCTTTCTTT. The encoded protein is CASSLYGMGDTEAFF. The chain couples TRBV7-6 to TRBJ1-1; perhaps TRBD1 as D (5 bases). Germline lookup yields CDR1 SGHVS and CDR2 FNYEAQ. The V and J ends lost 2 bases and 3 bases respectively, with 13 bases between them. CDR3 length: 15 residues.

The chain links TRBV4-3 to TRBJ1-1, with D possibly TRBD1 on 5 matching bases. In germline, CDR1 is LGHNA, CDR2 YSLEER. The CDR3 has 16 amino acids. V was shortened by 4 bases and J by 8 bases, with 23 bases between the two germline ends. CDR3 coding DNA: TGCGCCAGCAGCCCTAACCTGCCGGGGGGTACCACGGAAGCTTTCTTT. This codes for CASSPNLPGGTTEAFF.

There are a few counts of this clonotype. The chain's CDR3 is CASSLSTGSEQFF. CDR3 sequence (DNA): TGTGCCAGCAGCCTCTCGACTGGGTCGGAGCAGTTCTTC. The chain is built from TRBV9 and TRBJ2-1, with D hard to call. V lost 4 bases to trimming and J lost 10 bases, with 15 bases between them. Germline V lookup: CDR1 SGDLS, CDR2 YYNGEE. This CDR3 contains 13 residues. Full variable domain (rest looked up from reference TRBV9 and TRBJ2-1): DSGVTQTPKHLITATGQRVTLRCSPRSGDLSVYWYQQSLDQGLQFLIQYYNGEERAKGNILERFSAQQFPDLHSELNLSSLELGDSALYFCASSLSTGSEQFFGPGTRLTVL.

This clonotype was seen a few times. J is TRBJ2-1 and V is TRBV5-5; TRBD1 matches at 8 bases. The germline CDR1 and CDR2 sequences are SGHKS and YYEKEE (reference sequence). The V segment lost 2 bases and the J segment 8 bases; nucleotides outside the gene matches: 9. The CDR3 loop spans 15 amino acids. This chain's CDR3 is CASSLPGTGGDEQFF. DNA for the CDR3: TGTGCCAGCAGCTTACCCGGGACAGGAGGCGATGAGCAGTTCTTC.

This clonotype showed up many times. This rearrangement joins TRBV28 to TRBJ2-3; TRBD2 aligns across 12 bases. This CDR3 comprises 15 residues. Germline CDR1 reads MDHEN; CDR2 reads SYDVKM. Trimming cost V 5 bases and J 4 bases; bases outside gene matches: 4. This chain's CDR3 is CASSPLAGGADTQYF. As DNA, the CDR3 is TGTGCCAGCAGTCCCCTAGCGGGAGGGGCAGATACGCAGTATTTT. Complete variable domain (other parts from reference TRBV28 and TRBJ2-3): DVKVTQSSRYLVKRTGEKVFLECVQDMDHENMFWYRQDPGLGLRLIYFSYDVKMKEKGDIPEGYSVSREKKERFSLILESASTNQTSMYLCASSPLAGGADTQYFGPGTRLTVL.

The rearrangement joins TRBV29-1 to TRBJ1-5; no clear D gene. Germline CDR1 is SQVTM and CDR2 is ANQGSEA. This CDR3 spans 12 amino acids. V gave up 6 bases and J gave up 0 bases, with 6 bases separating them. In DNA, the CDR3 is TGCAGCGTCGCTAATAGCAATCAGCCCCAGCATTTT. It is translated as CSVANSNQPQHF.

The table lists this clonotype with a few counts. CDR3 amino acids: CASSSRAAPDTEAFF. CDR3 nucleotide sequence: TGTGCCAGCAGTTCTAGAGCGGCCCCGGACACTGAAGCTTTCTTT. The chain uses TRBV7-6 and TRBJ1-1; D unresolved. Trimming left V 6 bases short and J 3 bases short, with 17 bases between. Germline CDR1 SGHVS, CDR2 FNYEAQ. The CDR3 totals 15 residues.

This clonotype has a handful of counts. The rearrangement links TRBV18 to TRBJ2-7; D not certain. The CDR3 contains 15 residues. Germline CDR1 KGHSH, CDR2 LQKENI. V was trimmed by 3 bases and J by 0 bases, leaving 12 bases between them. CDR3 sequence reads: CASSPPGRNSYEQYF. The CDR3 DNA reads as TGTGCCAGCTCACCCCCGGGCAGAAACTCCTACGAGCAGTACTTC.

The rearrangement uses TRBV10-2 and TRBJ2-3; D might be TRBD1 or TRBD2, each matching 5 bases. Germline assignment: CDR1 WSHSY and CDR2 SAAADI. The CDR3 runs 11 residues. V shed 11 bases and J shed 7 bases, with 13 bases lying between them. CDR3 DNA: TGCGCCGCTCCCGGGACCAATACGCAGTATTTT. This translates into CAAPGTNTQYF.

This clonotype was detected only a few times. J is TRBJ2-6 and V is TRBV29-1; D is possibly TRBD1 or TRBD2 (6 bases each). Trimming shortened V by 7 bases and J by 0 bases, and 16 bases separated the two germline ends. Germline V gene sequence: CDR1 SQVTM, CDR2 ANQGSEA. The length of the CDR3 is 16 residues. The CDR3 sequence: CSAGGRASSGANVLTF. The CDR3 bases are TGCAGCGCCGGGGGCAGGGCTTCCTCTGGGGCCAACGTCCTGACTTTC.

The chain combines TRBV20-1 with TRBJ2-7; 8 positions agree with TRBD2. This CDR3 is built from 16 residues. Per germline, CDR1 DFQATT and CDR2 SNEGSKA (reference sequence). V lost 6 bases to trimming and J lost 2 bases; unmatched junction nucleotides: 15. CDR3 loop: CSALPLRGRRAYEQYF. In nucleotides, the CDR3 is TGCAGTGCCCTCCCCCTACGCGGGAGGCGGGCCTACGAGCAGTACTTC.

This clonotype has more than one count but fewer than ten. The chain recombines TRBV6-6 with TRBJ1-4; weak D call: TRBD1 (5 bases). Germline CDR1 MNHNY, CDR2 SVGAGI (reference sequence). V lost 5 bases, J lost 14 bases, and 12 bases lay in between. The CDR3 sequence is 11 residues long. The CDR3 is CASSPRDGLFF. The CDR3 nucleotides read TGTGCCAGCAGTCCCCGGGACGGGCTGTTTTTT.